A single T cell receptor (beta chain) is shown here with its context. Investigators excluded patients with uncontrolled infection, other autoimmune disease, pregnancy or lactation. Amplified TCR beta CDR3 regions came from RNA transcripts. A first-round RT-PCR of the TCR CDR3 used the HTBI primer set. TCRdb re-derived calls from the multiplex PCR reads in MiXCR, one entry per CDR3 protein. The sample shows more than 500,000 distinct CDR3 sequences, 46% of them seen only once. This record comes from a study of T cells in Graves' hyperthyroidism and ophthalmopathy. Trimming pared 0 bases from V and 15 bases from J, leaving 9 bases between. Per germline, CDR1 DFQATT and CDR2 SNEGSKA (reference sequence). The CDR3 spans 10 residues.

Specimen: peripheral blood or thyroid tissue (not recorded which). V usage is TRBV20-1 and J usage is TRBJ1-5, with D unresolved. The origin of this receptor is an adult woman with Graves' disease, either hyperthyroidism or ophthalmopathy (not recorded which). CDR3 sequence (DNA): TGCAGTGCTAGAGACCCTGAGTGGCATTTT. Translating it yields CSARDPEWHF.